The clone carrying this T cell receptor beta chain was seen a single time. This sample was taken from a study of OX40 agonist ivuxolimab in advanced cancers. At the level of the study: With a range of roughly 20 to 90, age averaged roughly 60 years, and around 80% were male. The eligibility criteria allowed prior anti-PD-1, anti-PD-L1 or anti-CTLA-4 therapy, and 40% had some.

CDR3 length equals 14 residues. Germline CDR1 is SGHTA and CDR2 is FQGNSA. V was clipped by 5 bases and J by 4 bases; unmatched bases: 5. Using immunoSEQ multiplex PCR, the repertoire was profiled, and TCRdb retains in-frame clones only, with some absent. The table lists about 66,000 clones, roughly 89% of them singletons. The material was CD4+ or CD8+ T cells sorted from blood, obtained in a trial of the OX40 agonist ivuxolimab. This sequence was found in an adult with an advanced solid tumor such as melanoma, head and neck, liver or kidney cancer. The chain recombines TRBV7-2 with TRBJ2-3; 8 nucleotides agree with TRBD2. The CDR3 DNA reads TGTGCCAGCAGCATCGGACTAGCCGCAGATACGCAGTATTTT. It encodes CASSIGLAADTQYF.